The 10 T cell receptor beta chains reported below all come from one sample, sequenced in a study of blood T cell repertoires in COVID-19. Clones were read by immunoSEQ multiplex PCR, and TCRdb kept only the in-frame ones, dropping some. The sample has 380,000 or so clones, roughly 90% seen once. Sequencing used peripheral blood. Every receptor here comes from a man aged 35 to 55 with acute or convalescent COVID-19.

The chain joins TRBV12-3 or TRBV12-4 to TRBJ2-2; 8 nucleotides line up with TRBD1. The V segment lost 9 bases and the J segment 4 bases; nucleotides outside the gene matches: 4. The CDR3 loop spans 13 amino acids. CDR3 DNA sequence: TGTGCCAGTGAACAGGGGGGCACCGGGGAGCTGTTTTTT. It yields the protein CASEQGGTGELFF.

V gene TRBV20-1 combines with J gene TRBJ2-7, with TRBD2 as a possible D gene (5 bases). V lost 3 bases to trimming and J lost 5 bases, with 11 bases between them. The CDR3 is 12 amino acids. Per germline, CDR1 DFQATT and CDR2 SNEGSKA (reference sequence). The CDR3 reads CSASPGSHEQYF. The CDR3 DNA is TGCAGTGCTAGTCCGGGGTCCCACGAGCAGTACTTC.

The chain employs TRBV29-1 and TRBJ2-5; 9 nucleotides align to TRBD2. The CDR3 is 12 amino acids. Germline V gene lookup returns CDR1 SQVTM and CDR2 ANQGSEA. V was clipped by 3 bases and J by 13 bases; unmatched bases: 9. The CDR3 reads CSVESSAGGWYF. The CDR3 bases are TGCAGCGTTGAGAGTTCGGCGGGGGGGTGGTACTTC. The variable domain in full, with the rest retrieved from reference TRBV29-1 and TRBJ2-5, is SAVISQKPSRDICQRGTSLTIQCQVDSQVTMMFWYRQQPGQSLTLIATANQGSEATYESGFVIDKFPISRPNLTFSTLTVSNMSPEDSSIYLCSVESSAGGWYFGPGTRLLVL.

The chain is built from TRBV28 and TRBJ1-2; TRBD1 matches 9 bases. Germline loops: CDR1 MDHEN, CDR2 SYDVKM. The CDR3 runs to 16 residues. J was trimmed by 5 bases and V by 5 bases; bases with no gene match: 12. The CDR3 nucleotides read TGTGCCAGCAGTGCCAGACCGGGACAGGGTTATTATGGCTACACCTTC. It is translated as CASSARPGQGYYGYTF.

The CDR3 loop reads CASSRPDQPQHF. CDR3 bases: TGTGCCAGCAGCCGCCCGGATCAGCCCCAGCATTTT. The rearrangement links TRBV3-1 (or the pseudogene TRBV3-2) to TRBJ1-5; no clear D gene. Germline loops: CDR1 LGHDT, CDR2 YNNKEL (reference sequence). This CDR3 comprises 12 residues. The ends were cut back, 4 bases at V and 5 bases at J, with 6 bases in the middle.

This chain uses TRBV7-9 with TRBJ2-3, with 9 nucleotides matching TRBD2. This CDR3 has 18 residues. Germline assignment: CDR1 SEHNR and CDR2 FQNEAQ (reference sequence). After removal of 3 bases from V and 2 bases from J, the junction contained 12 bases not matched to a gene. The CDR3 here is CASSFPPRLAGNTDTQYF. The DNA for the CDR3 is TGTGCCAGCAGCTTCCCCCCGCGGCTAGCGGGGAACACAGATACGCAGTATTTT.

J is TRBJ2-7 and V is TRBV9; 7 positions agree with TRBD1. V lost 0 bases and J lost 4; bases outside the gene matches: 7. Germline CDR1 reads SGDLS; CDR2 reads YYNGEE. CDR3 size: 15 residues. CDR3 protein: CASSVAVSDRYEQYF. The CDR3 DNA is TGTGCCAGCAGCGTAGCTGTATCGGACAGGTACGAGCAGTACTTC.

The chain is built from TRBV4-2 and TRBJ2-3, with 8 nucleotides matching TRBD2. The trim removed 1 base at V and 1 base at J, leaving 13 bases unmatched. The CDR3 extends over 19 amino acids. Germline lookup yields CDR1 LGHNA and CDR2 YNFKEQ. CDR3 protein: CASSQAPTTSGSRTDTQYF. DNA of the CDR3: TGTGCCAGCAGCCAAGCCCCAACCACGAGCGGGAGTCGCACAGATACGCAGTATTTT.

The chain links TRBV4-2 to TRBJ2-5; TRBD1 is a possible D gene (5 bases). Germline values: CDR1 LGHNA, CDR2 YNFKEQ. With 3 bases removed from V and 7 bases from J, the gap between germline ends came to 15 bases. The CDR3 is made up of 14 amino acids. The CDR3 DNA is TGTGCCAGCAGCCATGACGACAGTTCTGCGACCCAGTACTTC. It specifies CASSHDDSSATQYF.

The CDR3: CASSQEIIGWGTPVTDTQYF. CDR3 in DNA: TGCGCCAGCAGCCAAGAAATCATCGGGTGGGGGACACCGGTCACAGATACGCAGTATTTT. The chain couples TRBV4-3 to TRBJ2-3; possible D gene TRBD1, 6 bases. This CDR3 region has 20 residues. CDR1 is LGHNA, CDR2 YSLEER, per germline. With 0 bases removed from V and 2 bases from J, the gap between germline ends came to 24 bases.